The 23 T cell receptor beta chains below were found in one sample sequenced in a study of T cells in Graves' hyperthyroidism and ophthalmopathy. The CDR3 regions of TCR beta were amplified from RNA transcripts. The HTBI set primed first-round TCR CDR3 RT-PCR. MiXCR was run by TCRdb on the multiplex PCR reads, yielding one entry per CDR3 protein. The sample consists of roughly 160,000 distinct CDR3 sequences, roughly 9.4% of them appearing once. Specimen: blood. All receptors come from a woman between 18 and 30 years old with Graves' hyperthyroidism that later progressed to Graves' ophthalmopathy.

At least ten counts were recorded for this clonotype. The CDR3, as DNA: TGTGCCAGCATTAGACAGGCTCGCGGTGAAGCTTTCTTT. Amino acids: CASIRQARGEAFF. The V gene is TRBV12-3 or TRBV12-4, the J gene TRBJ1-1, with D tentatively TRBD1 (6 bases). The CDR3 totals 13 residues. The germline V and J ends were trimmed by 7 bases and 7 bases, with 16 bases remaining between them.

To note about this clonotype: This may be a read error, as it is one base from a much larger clone. The chain is built from TRBV7-9 and TRBJ2-7, with D tentatively TRBD2 (5 bases). V was trimmed by 1 base and J by 3 bases, leaving 13 bases between them. Germline assignment: CDR1 SEHNR and CDR2 FQNEAQ (reference sequence). The CDR3 contains 15 residues. CDR3: CASSLVGAGYYEQYF. DNA for the CDR3: TGTGCCAGCAGCTTAGTGGGTGCGGGCTACTACGAGCAGTACTTC.

This clonotype has ten or more counts. V usage is TRBV6-1 and J usage is TRBJ1-5, with a tentative D call TRBD1 (5 bases). V dropped 7 bases and J dropped 5 bases, with 12 bases sitting between them. CDR3 size: 13 residues. Germline V gene sequence: CDR1 MNHNS, CDR2 SASEGT. CDR3 nucleotides: TGTGCCAGCATTCTCACAGGTGATCAGCCCCAGCATTTT. Residues: CASILTGDQPQHF.

This clonotype was counted at least ten times. The chain employs TRBV12-3 or TRBV12-4 and TRBJ2-1; maybe TRBD2 (5 bases). Trimming cost V 8 bases and J 7 bases, with 9 bases left between them. This CDR3 contains 11 residues. The chain's CDR3 is CASAEANEQFF. The CDR3 region has the DNA TGTGCCAGCGCGGAGGCAAATGAGCAGTTCTTC.

This clonotype showed up many times. The chain has TRBV3-1 and TRBJ2-1, with 7 bases lining up with TRBD2. The ends lost 5 bases at V and 10 bases at J; junction bases unmatched: 5. Germline loops: CDR1 LGHDT, CDR2 YNNKEL (reference sequence). This CDR3 is 12 amino acids long. The CDR3 is CASSYPSGEQFF. For the CDR3, the DNA is TGTGCCAGCAGCTACCCTAGCGGAGAGCAGTTCTTC.

In this sample, this clonotype turned up a few times. A read error may be the cause here, since a much bigger clone is one base away. The chain carries TRBV20-1 and TRBJ2-1; 9 nucleotides align to TRBD2. CDR3 size: 17 residues. V lost 2 bases to trimming and J lost 8 bases; unmatched junction nucleotides: 16. Per the germline V gene, CDR1 is DFQATT and CDR2 is SNEGSKA (reference sequence). The CDR3 loop is CSARLPGAGGGDDEQFF. In nucleotides, the CDR3 is TGCAGTGCTAGACTCCCCGGAGCGGGAGGAGGGGACGATGAGCAGTTCTTC.

This clonotype was observed many times. The chain employs TRBV15 and TRBJ1-2; a weak D match, TRBD1 (6 bases). V was pared by 1 base and J by 4 bases, with 16 bases between. The CDR3 has 16 residues. Germline V lookup: CDR1 LNHNV, CDR2 YYDKDF (reference sequence). The CDR3 here is CATSRVPGGGTYGYTF. Written as DNA, the CDR3 is TGTGCCACCAGCAGAGTTCCCGGTGGGGGCACCTATGGCTACACCTTC.

This clonotype was seen a few times. The chain employs TRBV5-8 and TRBJ1-4; D might be TRBD1 (6 bases). Germline CDR1 is SGHTS and CDR2 is YDEGEE. Trimming stripped 0 bases from V and 1 base from J, with 10 bases between. CDR3 size: 16 residues. In DNA form, the CDR3 reads TGTGCCAGCAGCTTGGGGGACACAATAACTAATGAAAAACTGTTTTTT. Its translation: CASSLGDTITNEKLFF. Combining the CDR3 with reference TRBV5-8 and TRBJ1-4 gives the whole variable domain EAGVTQSPTHLIKTRGQQATLRCSPISGHTSVYWYQQALGLGLQFLLWYDEGEERNRGNFPPRFSGRQFPNYSSELNVNALELEDSALYLCASSLGDTITNEKLFFGSGTQLSVL.

This clonotype was recorded a few times. V gene TRBV19 combines with J gene TRBJ2-3; 10 bases map to TRBD1. Looked up from germline, CDR1 is LNHDA and CDR2 is SQIVND (reference sequence). V shed 4 bases and J 2 bases; nucleotides not matched to a gene: 12. This CDR3 region has 18 residues. CDR3 protein: CASSKGEWDRGATDTQYF. CDR3 in DNA: TGTGCCAGTAGTAAAGGGGAGTGGGACAGGGGCGCCACAGATACGCAGTATTTT.

This clonotype was seen repeatedly, ten times or more. This sequence joins TRBV7-8 and TRBJ2-7; 7 positions match TRBD2. In germline, CDR1 is SGHVS, CDR2 FQNEAQ. V was clipped by 3 bases and J by 1 base; unmatched bases: 6. CDR3 length: 15 amino acids. CDR3 residues: CASSLAGDLSYEQYF. The DNA for the CDR3 is TGTGCCAGCAGCTTGGCGGGGGACCTGTCCTACGAGCAGTACTTC.

This clonotype came up many times. CDR3 sequence reads: CAWSDLSGTYNEQFF. For the CDR3, the DNA is TGTGCCTGGAGTGATCTTAGCGGGACTTACAATGAGCAGTTCTTC. The chain couples TRBV30 to TRBJ2-1, with TRBD2 matching 8 bases. The CDR3 is 15 residues long. V was pared by 1 base and J by 4 bases, with 6 bases of the junction left unmatched. From germline, CDR1 is GTSNPN and CDR2 SVGIG (reference sequence). Full variable domain (rest looked up from reference TRBV30 and TRBJ2-1): SQTIHQWPATLVQPVGSPLSLECTVEGTSNPNLYWYRQAAGRGLQLLFYSVGIGQISSEVPQNLSASRPQDRQFILSSKKLLLSDSGFYLCAWSDLSGTYNEQFFGPGTRLTVL.

This clonotype was observed at least ten times. The chain employs TRBV28 and TRBJ2-6; no reliable D call. V lost 4 bases and J lost 0, with 10 bases in between. The germline CDR1 and CDR2 sequences are MDHEN and SYDVKM. The CDR3 loop spans 16 amino acids. CDR3 DNA: TGTGCCAGCAGTTCCGGGTCCCTCTCTGGGGCCAACGTCCTGACTTTC. Residues: CASSSGSLSGANVLTF.

This clonotype showed up just once. This chain connects TRBV7-6 to TRBJ2-1; D possibly corresponds to TRBD1 (5 bases). CDR1 and CDR2 (germline): SGHVS, FNYEAQ. V was shortened by 1 base and J by 7 bases, with 11 bases between the two germline ends. The CDR3 consists of 14 residues. CDR3 amino acids: CASSLDETVNEQFF. The CDR3 nucleotides read TGTGCCAGCAGCTTAGACGAGACAGTTAATGAGCAGTTCTTC.

This clonotype was counted at least ten times. The chain uses TRBV7-9 and TRBJ2-4; D is uncertain. CDR1 and CDR2 from the germline V gene are SEHNR and FQNEAQ (reference sequence). The CDR3 covers 14 residues. V was shortened by 2 bases and J by 6 bases, with 11 bases between the two germline ends. The CDR3 sequence is CASSLLGQLNIQYF. As DNA, the CDR3 is TGTGCCAGCAGCTTATTAGGCCAATTAAACATTCAGTACTTC. Combining the CDR3 with reference TRBV7-9 and TRBJ2-4 gives the whole variable domain DTGVSQNPRHKITKRGQNVTFRCDPISEHNRLYWYRQTLGQGPEFLTYFQNEAQLEKSRLLSDRFSAERPKGSFSTLEIQRTEQGDSAMYLCASSLLGQLNIQYFGAGTRLSVL.

The rearrangement links TRBV10-3 to TRBJ2-7; possible D gene TRBD2, 6 bases. This CDR3 region has 12 residues. Germline lookup yields CDR1 ENHRY and CDR2 SYGVKD. The ends were cut back, 10 bases at V and 3 bases at J, with 13 bases in the middle. Here the CDR3 DNA reads TGTGCCACCGCACCCGGGGGCTACGAGCAGTACTTC. Amino acid sequence: CATAPGGYEQYF.

This clonotype has just a few counts. The V gene is TRBV19, the J gene TRBJ2-1; 7 bases are a match to TRBD2. The CDR3 covers 14 residues. In germline, CDR1 is LNHDA, CDR2 SQIVND (reference sequence). Unmatched junction bases numbered 8, after V lost 3 bases and J lost 9 bases. CDR3 loop: CASSIALATTEQFF. DNA for the CDR3: TGTGCCAGTAGTATTGCACTAGCGACGACTGAGCAGTTCTTC.

This clonotype turned up a few times. The V call is TRBV6-1, the J call TRBJ1-1; no firm D call. Germline V gene lookup returns CDR1 MNHNS and CDR2 SASEGT. The V gene lost 0 bases and the J gene lost 2 bases, with 13 bases spanning the gap. The CDR3 runs 16 residues. The CDR3 sequence: CASSEAPGHSNTEAFF. The CDR3 DNA follows: TGTGCCAGCAGTGAAGCCCCCGGCCATTCAAACACTGAAGCTTTCTTT.

This chain joins TRBV20-1 and TRBJ2-3; TRBD2 aligns across 7 bases. V lost 3 bases, J lost 3 bases, and 9 bases stayed unmatched. The CDR3 spans 15 residues. Germline values: CDR1 DFQATT, CDR2 SNEGSKA (reference sequence). The CDR3 loop reads CSARPHSGTTDTQYF. CDR3 DNA: TGCAGTGCTAGGCCCCACAGCGGGACGACAGATACGCAGTATTTT.

The table lists this clonotype with many counts. This rearrangement joins TRBV12-3 or TRBV12-4 to TRBJ2-3, with TRBD2 matching over 14 bases. The CDR3 is 16 residues long. The ends lost 6 bases at V and 5 bases at J; junction bases unmatched: 7. As DNA, the CDR3 is TGTGCCAGCAGCCTGACTAGCGGGGGGGCACAAGATACGCAGTATTTT. It codes for CASSLTSGGAQDTQYF.

The rearrangement joins TRBV7-6 to TRBJ1-3, with 8 bases that match TRBD1. The J segment lost 2 bases and the V segment lost 3 bases, leaving 6 bases of the junction unmatched. This CDR3 is 16 amino acids long. Germline V CDR1 and CDR2: SGHVS, FNYEAQ. CDR3 amino acids: CASSFGTGLAGNTIYF. CDR3 coding DNA: TGTGCCAGCAGCTTTGGGACAGGCCTCGCTGGAAACACCATATATTTT. Combining the CDR3 with reference TRBV7-6 and TRBJ1-3 gives the whole variable domain GAGVSQSPRYKVTKRGQDVALRCDPISGHVSLYWYRQALGQGPEFLTYFNYEAQQDKSGLPNDRFSAERPEGSISTLTIQRTEQRDSAMYRCASSFGTGLAGNTIYFGEGSWLTVV.

This clonotype has a count of ten or more. The CDR3 DNA sequence: TGTGCCAGTAGCGATGGGGGGACAACCTTGAACACTGAAGCTTTCTTT. Its translation is CASSDGGTTLNTEAFF. The chain has TRBV19 and TRBJ1-1; D is perhaps TRBD1 (6 bases). V lost 6 bases, J lost 0 bases, and 17 bases lay in between. This CDR3 has 16 residues. Germline CDR1 LNHDA, CDR2 SQIVND (reference sequence). The entire variable domain, with the rest obtained from reference TRBV19 and TRBJ1-1, is as follows: DGGITQSPKYLFRKEGQNVTLSCEQNLNHDAMYWYRQDPGQGLRLIYYSQIVNDFQKGDIAEGYSVSREKKESFPLTVTSAQKNPTAFYLCASSDGGTTLNTEAFFGQGTRLTVV.

This clonotype was detected many times. The rearrangement uses TRBV28 and TRBJ1-5; D uncertain. Germline V lookup: CDR1 MDHEN, CDR2 SYDVKM. V was trimmed by 7 bases and J by 7 bases, leaving 20 bases between them. The CDR3 is made up of 15 amino acids. The CDR3 here is CASTEFRGIRQPQHF. The CDR3 DNA follows: TGTGCCAGCACGGAATTTCGGGGAATTAGACAGCCCCAGCATTTT. Together with reference TRBV28 and TRBJ1-5, the CDR3 gives the full variable domain: DVKVTQSSRYLVKRTGEKVFLECVQDMDHENMFWYRQDPGLGLRLIYFSYDVKMKEKGDIPEGYSVSREKKERFSLILESASTNQTSMYLCASTEFRGIRQPQHFGDGTRLSIL.

This clonotype was detected many times. The chain combines TRBV28 with TRBJ1-5; no reliable D call. CDR3 length: 12 amino acids. V was pared by 6 bases and J by 5 bases, with 8 bases between. CDR1 and CDR2 from the germline V gene are MDHEN and SYDVKM. CDR3: CASSMRDQPQHF. In DNA, the CDR3 is TGTGCCAGCAGCATGAGGGATCAGCCCCAGCATTTT. Together with reference TRBV28 and TRBJ1-5, the CDR3 gives the full variable domain: DVKVTQSSRYLVKRTGEKVFLECVQDMDHENMFWYRQDPGLGLRLIYFSYDVKMKEKGDIPEGYSVSREKKERFSLILESASTNQTSMYLCASSMRDQPQHFGDGTRLSIL.